A selection of T cell receptor beta chains follows, all from one sample in a study of OX40 agonist ivuxolimab in advanced cancers. Produced via immunoSEQ multiplex PCR; TCRdb's table is partial and in-frame only. Of over 25,000 clones in the sample, about three quarters were seen once. This material consisted of CD4+ or CD8+ T cells sorted from blood, taken in a trial of the OX40 agonist ivuxolimab. The receptors were sampled from an adult with an advanced solid tumor such as melanoma, head and neck, liver or kidney cancer. Both conserved end residues are part of each CDR3. Fields, in order: CDR3 protein, CDR3 DNA, J gene, D gene, V gene, clone size. The D gene is left open where the match is weak. Rows may omit the clone size; those that give it use once, few, many or a size class.

CASRPQGAAFF | TGTGCCAGCAGGCCACAGGGAGCAGCTTTCTTT | TRBJ1-1 | . | TRBV2 | .
CASSYGTGDYEQYF | TGTGCCAGCAGCTACGGGACAGGGGACTACGAGCAGTACTTC | TRBJ2-7 | TRBD1 | TRBV7-2 | .
CAISEVKSIANYGYTF | TGTGCCATCAGTGAGGTTAAATCTATTGCTAACTATGGCTACACCTTC | TRBJ1-2 | . | TRBV10-3 | .
CASRTSGNTIYF | TGTGCCAGCAGGACCTCTGGAAACACCATATATTTT | TRBJ1-3 | . | TRBV6-1 | .
CASSYSRGEEQYF | TGTGCCAGCAGTTACTCGAGAGGGGAAGAGCAGTACTTC | TRBJ2-7 | . | TRBV6-6 | .
CASSLYPPGQTQETQYF | TGCGCCAGCAGCCTATACCCACCAGGTCAAACACAAGAGACCCAGTACTTC | TRBJ2-5 | . | TRBV4-1 | .
CASSQTPSLSVETQYF | TGTGCCAGCAGCCAAACACCCAGCCTGTCTGTGGAGACCCAGTACTTC | TRBJ2-5 | . | TRBV7-9 | .
CASRSTSYHGYTF | TGTGCCAGCAGATCCACGTCCTACCATGGCTACACCTTC | TRBJ1-2 | . | TRBV27 | few
CASSPGGGTETQYF | TGTGCCAGTAGTCCCGGGGGAGGGACGGAGACCCAGTACTTC | TRBJ2-5 | TRBD2 | TRBV19 | .
CAWSGHFASSYNSPLHF | TGTGCCTGGAGTGGCCACTTTGCGAGCTCCTATAATTCACCCCTCCACTTT | TRBJ1-6 | . | TRBV30 | .
CASSSNRGGYGYTF | TGTGCCAGTAGTAGCAACAGGGGGGGATATGGCTACACCTTC | TRBJ1-2 | TRBD1 | TRBV19 | .
CAWKKSSGNTIYF | TGTGCCTGGAAAAAGAGCTCTGGAAACACCATATATTTT | TRBJ1-3 | . | TRBV30 | .
CASSLGTGGTGELFF | TGCGCCAGCAGCTTGGGGACAGGGGGTACCGGGGAGCTGTTTTTT | TRBJ2-2 | TRBD1 | TRBV5-1 | few
CASSPGLAYNEQFF | TGTGCCAGCAGCCCGGGACTAGCGTACAATGAGCAGTTCTTC | TRBJ2-1 | TRBD2 | TRBV5-6 | .
CASSERVGMNTEAFF | TGTGCCAGCAGTGAAAGGGTGGGTATGAACACTGAAGCTTTCTTT | TRBJ1-1 | . | TRBV6-1 | .
CASSWTGGFGANVLTF | TGTGCCAGCAGCTGGACAGGGGGCTTTGGGGCCAACGTCCTGACTTTC | TRBJ2-6 | TRBD1 | TRBV5-4 | .
CASSSFGGRETQYF | TGTGCCAGCAGCTCCTTCGGGGGAAGGGAGACCCAGTACTTC | TRBJ2-5 | . | TRBV7-9 | .
CASSWGVQTEAFF | TGTGCCAGCAGTTGGGGGGTCCAAACTGAAGCTTTCTTT | TRBJ1-1 | . | TRBV27 | .
CASSPSGVSQPQHF | TGCGCCAGCAGCCCCTCAGGGGTCAGTCAGCCCCAGCATTTT | TRBJ1-5 | . | TRBV5-1 | .